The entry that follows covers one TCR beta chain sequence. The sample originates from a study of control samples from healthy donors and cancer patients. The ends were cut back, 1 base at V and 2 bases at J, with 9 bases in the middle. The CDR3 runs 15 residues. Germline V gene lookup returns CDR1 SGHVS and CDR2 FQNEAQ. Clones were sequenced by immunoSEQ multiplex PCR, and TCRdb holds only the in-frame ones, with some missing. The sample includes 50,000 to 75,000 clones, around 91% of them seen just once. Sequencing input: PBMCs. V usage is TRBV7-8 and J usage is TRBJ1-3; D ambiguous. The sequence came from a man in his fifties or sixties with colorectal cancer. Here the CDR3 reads CASSLGVYTGNTIYF. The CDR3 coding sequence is TGTGCCAGCAGCTTAGGCGTCTACACTGGAAACACCATATATTTT.